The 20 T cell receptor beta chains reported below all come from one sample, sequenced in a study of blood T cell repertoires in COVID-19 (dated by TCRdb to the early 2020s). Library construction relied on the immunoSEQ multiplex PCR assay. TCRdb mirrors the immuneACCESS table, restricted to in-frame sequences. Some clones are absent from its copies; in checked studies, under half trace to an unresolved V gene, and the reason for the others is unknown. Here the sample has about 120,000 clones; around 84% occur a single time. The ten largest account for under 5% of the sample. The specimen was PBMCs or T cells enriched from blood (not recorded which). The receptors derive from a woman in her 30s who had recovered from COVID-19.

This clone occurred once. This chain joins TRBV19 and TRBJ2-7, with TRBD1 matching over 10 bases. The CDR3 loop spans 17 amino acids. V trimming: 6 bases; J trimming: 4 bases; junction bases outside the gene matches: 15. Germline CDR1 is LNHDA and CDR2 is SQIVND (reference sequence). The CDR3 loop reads CASREGWGQGPGYEQYF. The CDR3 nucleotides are TGTGCCAGTAGGGAGGGTTGGGGACAGGGGCCAGGATACGAGCAGTACTTC.

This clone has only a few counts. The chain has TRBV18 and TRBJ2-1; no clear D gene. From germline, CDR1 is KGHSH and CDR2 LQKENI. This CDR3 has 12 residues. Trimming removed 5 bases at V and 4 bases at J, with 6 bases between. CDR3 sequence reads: CASSSLYNEQFF. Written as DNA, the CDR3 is TGTGCCAGCTCATCCTTATACAATGAGCAGTTCTTC.

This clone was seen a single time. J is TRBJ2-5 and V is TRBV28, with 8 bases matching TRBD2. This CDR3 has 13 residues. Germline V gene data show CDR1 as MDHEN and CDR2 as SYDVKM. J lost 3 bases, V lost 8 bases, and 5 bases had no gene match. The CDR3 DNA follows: TGTGCCAGCGGGAGCGGGGGCAAAGAGACCCAGTACTTC. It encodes CASGSGGKETQYF.

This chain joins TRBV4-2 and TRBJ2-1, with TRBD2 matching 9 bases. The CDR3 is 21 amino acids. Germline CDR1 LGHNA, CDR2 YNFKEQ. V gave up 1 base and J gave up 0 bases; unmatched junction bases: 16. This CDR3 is CASSQGKTGLALTSSYNEQFF. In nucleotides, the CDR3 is TGTGCCAGCAGCCAAGGGAAGACCGGACTAGCGCTAACGAGCTCCTACAATGAGCAGTTCTTC.

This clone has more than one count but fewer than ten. The CDR3 sequence: CASHPGQATYGYTF. As DNA, the CDR3 is TGTGCCAGTCACCCGGGACAGGCGACCTATGGCTACACCTTC. The rearrangement uses TRBV28 and TRBJ1-2; TRBD1 agrees at 8 bases. The CDR3 runs 14 residues. After removal of 9 bases from V and 4 bases from J, the junction contained 10 bases not matched to a gene. Germline V gives CDR1 MDHEN, CDR2 SYDVKM.

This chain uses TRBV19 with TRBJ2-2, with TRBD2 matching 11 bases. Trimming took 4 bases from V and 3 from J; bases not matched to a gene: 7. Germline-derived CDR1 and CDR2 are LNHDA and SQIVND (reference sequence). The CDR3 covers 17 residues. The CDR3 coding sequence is TGTGCCAGTAGTACCGAGACTAGCGGGACCTACACCGGGGAGCTGTTTTTT. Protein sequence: CASSTETSGTYTGELFF.

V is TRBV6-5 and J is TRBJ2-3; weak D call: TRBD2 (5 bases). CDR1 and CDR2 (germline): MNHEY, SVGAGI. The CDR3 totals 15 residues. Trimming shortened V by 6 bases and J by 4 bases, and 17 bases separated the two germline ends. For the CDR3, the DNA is TGTGCCAGCAGCGAGGGCGGGTTCGGGCCAGATACGCAGTATTTT. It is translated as CASSEGGFGPDTQYF.

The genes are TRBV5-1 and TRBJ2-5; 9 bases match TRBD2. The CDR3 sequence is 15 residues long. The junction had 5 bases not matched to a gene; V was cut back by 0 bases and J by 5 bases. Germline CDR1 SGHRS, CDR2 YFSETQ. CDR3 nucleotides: TGCGCCAGCAGCTTGGCCGGTGCGGGAGGGGAGACCCAGTACTTC. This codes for CASSLAGAGGETQYF.

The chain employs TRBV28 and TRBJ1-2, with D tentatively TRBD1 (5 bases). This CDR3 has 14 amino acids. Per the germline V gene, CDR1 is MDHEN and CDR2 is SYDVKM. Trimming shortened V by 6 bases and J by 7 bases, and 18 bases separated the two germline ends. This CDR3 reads CASSPPGRVGGYTF. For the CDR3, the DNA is TGTGCCAGCAGCCCCCCTGGCAGGGTCGGTGGCTACACCTTC.

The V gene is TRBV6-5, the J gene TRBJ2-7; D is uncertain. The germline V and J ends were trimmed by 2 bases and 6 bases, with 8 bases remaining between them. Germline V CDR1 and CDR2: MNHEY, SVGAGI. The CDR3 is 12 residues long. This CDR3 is CASSYASVEQYF. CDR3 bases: TGTGCCAGCAGTTACGCGTCGGTCGAGCAGTACTTC.

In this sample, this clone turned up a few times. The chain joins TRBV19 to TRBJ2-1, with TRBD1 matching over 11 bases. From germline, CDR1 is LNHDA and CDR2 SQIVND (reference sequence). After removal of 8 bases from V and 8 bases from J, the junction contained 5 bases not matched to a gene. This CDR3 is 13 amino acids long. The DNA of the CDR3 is TGTGCCAGTTCGGGGACAGGGGGTCATGAGCAGTTCTTC. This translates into CASSGTGGHEQFF.

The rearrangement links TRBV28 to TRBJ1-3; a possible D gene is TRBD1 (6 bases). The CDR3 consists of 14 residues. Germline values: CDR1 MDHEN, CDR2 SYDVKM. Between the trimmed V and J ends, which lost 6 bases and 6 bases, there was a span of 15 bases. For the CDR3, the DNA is TGTGCCAGCAGGGACAGATTAAGACTAAACACCATATATTTT. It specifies CASRDRLRLNTIYF.

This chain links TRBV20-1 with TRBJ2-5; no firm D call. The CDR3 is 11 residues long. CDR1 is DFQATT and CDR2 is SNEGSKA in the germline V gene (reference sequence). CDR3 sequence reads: CTSALQETQYF. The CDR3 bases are TGCACGAGCGCGTTGCAAGAGACCCAGTACTTC.

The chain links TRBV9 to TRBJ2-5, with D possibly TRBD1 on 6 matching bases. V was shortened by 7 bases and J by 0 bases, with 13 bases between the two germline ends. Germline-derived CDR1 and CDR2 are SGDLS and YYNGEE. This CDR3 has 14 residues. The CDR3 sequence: CASGKTGYQETQYF. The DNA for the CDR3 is TGTGCCAGCGGAAAAACAGGGTACCAAGAGACCCAGTACTTC.

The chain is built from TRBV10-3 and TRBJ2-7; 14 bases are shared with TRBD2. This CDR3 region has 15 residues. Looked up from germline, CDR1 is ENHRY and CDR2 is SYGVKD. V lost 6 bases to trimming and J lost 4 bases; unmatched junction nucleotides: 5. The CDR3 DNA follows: TGTGCCATCAGCACTGGGACTAGCGGGGGATACGAGCAGTACTTC. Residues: CAISTGTSGGYEQYF.

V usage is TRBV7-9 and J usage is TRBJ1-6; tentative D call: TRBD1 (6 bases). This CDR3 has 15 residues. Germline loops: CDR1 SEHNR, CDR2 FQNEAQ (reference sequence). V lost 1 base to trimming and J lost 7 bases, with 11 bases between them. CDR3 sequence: CASSLVDRRNSPLHF. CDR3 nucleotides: TGTGCCAGCAGCTTAGTCGACAGGCGGAATTCACCCCTCCACTTT. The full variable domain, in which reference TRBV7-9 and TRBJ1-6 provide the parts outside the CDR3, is DTGVSQNPRHKITKRGQNVTFRCDPISEHNRLYWYRQTLGQGPEFLTYFQNEAQLEKSRLLSDRFSAERPKGSFSTLEIQRTEQGDSAMYLCASSLVDRRNSPLHFGNGTRLTVT.

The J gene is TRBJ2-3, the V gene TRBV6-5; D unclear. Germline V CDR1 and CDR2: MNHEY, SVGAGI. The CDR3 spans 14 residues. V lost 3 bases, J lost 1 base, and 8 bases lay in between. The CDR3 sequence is CASSYRVGTDTQYF. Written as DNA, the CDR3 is TGTGCCAGCAGTTATCGGGTTGGCACAGATACGCAGTATTTT.

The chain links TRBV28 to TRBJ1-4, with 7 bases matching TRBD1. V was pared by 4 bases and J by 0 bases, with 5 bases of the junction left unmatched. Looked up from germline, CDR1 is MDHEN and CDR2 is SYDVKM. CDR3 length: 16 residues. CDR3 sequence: CASSYSGQPTNEKLFF. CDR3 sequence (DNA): TGTGCCAGCAGTTATTCGGGACAGCCAACTAATGAAAAACTGTTTTTT. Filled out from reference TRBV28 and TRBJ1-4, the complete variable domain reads DVKVTQSSRYLVKRTGEKVFLECVQDMDHENMFWYRQDPGLGLRLIYFSYDVKMKEKGDIPEGYSVSREKKERFSLILESASTNQTSMYLCASSYSGQPTNEKLFFGSGTQLSVL.

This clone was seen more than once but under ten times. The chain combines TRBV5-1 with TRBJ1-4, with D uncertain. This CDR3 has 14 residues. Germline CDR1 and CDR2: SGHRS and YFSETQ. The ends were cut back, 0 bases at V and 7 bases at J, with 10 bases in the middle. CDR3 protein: CASSLGTRGEKLFF. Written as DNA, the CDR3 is TGCGCCAGCAGCTTGGGGACCCGGGGTGAAAAACTGTTTTTT.

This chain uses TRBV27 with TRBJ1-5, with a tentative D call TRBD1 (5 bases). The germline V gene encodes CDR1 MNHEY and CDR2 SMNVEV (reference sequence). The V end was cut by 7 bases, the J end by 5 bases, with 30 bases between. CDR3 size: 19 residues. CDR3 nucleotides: TGTGCCAGCATCCCTTATACTCCCAGGGTAGGGTCGAAGTATCAGCCCCAGCATTTT. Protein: CASIPYTPRVGSKYQPQHF.